This entry describes one T cell receptor (beta chain). In its sample, this clone was seen a few times. Its specific antigen is unknown. The record has no base qualities; no much larger clone is one base away. On an AutoMACS, CD4+ and CD8+ cells were isolated via positive magnetic bead selection, and their purity was verified by flow cytometry. A TCR V beta antibody panel was used in flow cytometry to screen first for clonal expansions, which were then characterized by TCRB deep sequencing of sorted CD8+ fractions. Peripheral blood mononuclear cells were isolated by Ficoll-Paque PLUS density gradient separation. Using Nucleospin Tissue or Tissue XS kits, DNA was extracted from CD4-enriched, CD8-enriched or PBMC samples, with quantification by a Qubit 2.0 fluorometer. The immunoSEQ assay was applied to genomic DNA for TCRB CDR3 sequencing. The source study handled its data this way. Patient CD8+ clones larger than 1% were compared against published virus-specific TCRB sequences, and only a few matched. The analyses included only productive TCRB rearrangements. Defining a clone by its unique TCRB CDR3 sequence, the study calculated clonality as a productive clonality index derived from Shannon entropy. To calculate repertoire overlap between two samples, the template counts of each clone were considered relative to each sample's total templates. Flow cytometry-measured V-gene usage correlated with V-gene usage from TCRB sequencing, with a Spearman r of 0.61. As stored in TCRdb, this immuneACCESS dataset retains in-frame rearrangements with V and J assigned. A fraction of the clones does not appear; measured against another copy, unresolved V genes explain less than half of the discrepancy, and the remainder lacks a known reason. Clone size and V and J calls were adopted from that table, with D and trimming inferred from the DNA. The sample table lists approximately 19,000 clones, roughly four fifths of them with a count of one. Around 15% of the sample comes from the top ten.

CDR3 length: 16 amino acids, cysteine to phenylalanine. Only the CDR3 DNA is retained, 48 bases long and in frame from the first base. Taken from the germline V gene, the CDR1 and CDR2 loops are SGHTS and YDEGEE. The germline V and J ends show losses of 4 bases and 0 bases respectively, and no gene match explains 4 bases of the junction. The data stem from a study of somatic mutations in cytotoxic T cells in rheumatoid arthritis (dated by TCRdb to about 2017). Background on the whole study: Right after diagnosis and prior to the start of any treatment, about 29 ml EDTA of peripheral blood was drawn from patients. Sorted V beta1+ cells also underwent TCRB sequencing, and some V beta antibody-stained T-cell populations were flow-sorted at nearly 100% purity on a FACSAria II or Sony SH800. In newly diagnosed rheumatoid arthritis without treatment, the study examined if expanded CD8+ T-cell clones harbor somatic mutations, relying on TCRB deep sequencing to characterize clonality. TCRB deep sequencing covered some 65 patients with rheumatoid arthritis along with about 20 healthy controls. Patients and controls did not essentially differ in median age, which was nearly identical between the groups. Overall study outcomes, separate from this receptor: Healthy controls showed no age-related increase in CD8+ clonality, whereas patients did (Spearman r of about 0.52). No adjustment for multiple comparisons was made for the slight TRBV07 underrepresentation in patients. CD8+ T-cell clonality did not differ significantly between rheumatoid arthritis patients and age-matched healthy controls. The antigen targets of the expanded CD8+ clones were unknown, and absence from virus-specific databases did not rule out viral specificity. Several identical CD8+ TCRB sequences were found in both blood and synovial fluid, and in about an eighth of the roughly 65 patients the largest CD8+ clone exceeded 20% of CD8+ cells.

This chain is built from TRBV5-8 and TRBJ2-3; TRBD2 matches 11 bases in the middle. The sequence was collected from an adult with rheumatoid arthritis. Material: CD8+ T cells sorted from blood. The CDR3 corresponds to CASSPGTSGSTDTQYF. The bases read TGTGCCAGCAGCCCCGGGACTAGCGGAAGCACAGATACGCAGTATTTT.